This paragraph reports one T cell receptor (beta chain). Its antigen target is currently unknown. Per-nucleotide qualities are absent, and no much larger clonotype sits a single base away. These data come from a study of T cell responses to AZD1222 COVID-19 vaccine (dated by TCRdb to the early 2020s). About the full investigation: AZD1222 recipients given second doses at about 4 weeks or at about 12 weeks were pooled, since spike-specific TCR depth and breadth were not found to differ between the two schedules. TCR sequencing was performed for over 230 trial participants, of whom roughly 200 were given two doses of AZD1222 and around 26 were given two doses of MenACWY control vaccine. Enrollment into the trials was organized by age into subgroups of 18-55, 56-69 and 70-plus years, and those subgroups contained approximately 150, 30 and 60 TCR-sequenced participants, respectively.

This specimen's time point label, per the study, means: baseline before first vaccination. Samples from vaccinated people were obtained from the UK trials COV001 and COV002, which included a single-blind randomized controlled phase 2/3 trial of AZD1222 (ChAdOx1 nCoV-19) in healthy adults. For TCRbeta chain sequencing, PBMC samples from trial participants were taken at day 0 and at day 28 after the second dose. Inclusive of the bounding cysteine and phenylalanine, the CDR3 is 15 residues long. The sequence is cut down to CDR3 DNA, 45 bases in frame from base 1. Trimming removed 5 bases from V and 10 bases from J; the gene matches leave 10 bases unexplained. For CDR1 and CDR2, the germline V gene lists SGHTS and YDEGEE. General findings and caveats noted by the study authors: Most participants were white British and females outnumbered males, and the authors suggested that clonal diversity may have been underestimated. Spike-specific TCR breadth and depth rose significantly after two AZD1222 doses compared with day 0 and with MenACWY recipients. The 56-69-year group was small, and its depth increase did not reach significance, likely because of low power. CD4 TCRs associated with the vaccine covered the entire spike protein, and the dominant responses were in regions 160-218 and 743-854. Reportedly, almost half of the unique spike-specific TCRs recognized epitopes lying outside the regions that are mutated in the B.1.351 and B.1.1.7 variants. Conclusions about previously exposed vaccinees are limited, since just 6 or 7 AZD1222 recipients were seropositive for SARS-CoV-2 at baseline. No day 14 peak-response samples were available, so repertoires were characterized only after the peak T cell response.

The CDR3 regions of human TCRbeta chains were subjected to immunosequencing. Under the source paper's analysis protocol: Repertoire TCRs were checked for matches against a reference library of SARS-CoV-2-specific TCRs that had been generated using the MIRA antigen-specificity platform. Breadth was defined as the fraction of unique TCRs that were SARS-CoV-2-associated. Depth was defined as the fraction of total T cells that were SARS-CoV-2-associated. Using the MIRA data, each spike-specific TCR was mapped to the spike region that the TCR reacts to and placed in a CD4 or CD8 class. Log10-transformed breadth and depth values were compared by one-way ANOVA with Sidak's multiple comparisons tests. TCRdb re-hosts the immuneACCESS table, in-frame sequences only. Its copies lack some clones; in the studies checked, an unresolved V gene accounts for under half of them, and the cause for the rest is not known. That table furnishes V, J and clone size, whereas the DNA furnished D and trimming. The sample table lists roughly 180,000 clones, less than 95% of them with a count of one. Together, the top ten hold roughly 2.8% of the sample.

The sequencing used peripheral blood, collected on day 0 of AZD1222 vaccination. Rearrangement joined TRBV5-8 to TRBJ1-6; TRBD1 agrees with 9 junctional bases. The TCR originated in an adult in good health. The DNA sequence follows: TGTGCCAGCAGTCGACTAGACAGGGGGACGTCACCCCTCCACTTT. It codes for CASSRLDRGTSPLHF.